This T cell receptor beta chain originates from a study of T cells in women clearing cervical HPV infection (dated by TCRdb to 2017 to 2018). Concerning the study at large: The cases were 25 women with histologically confirmed HPV16-related CIN3 or worse, and 2 of these cases were invasive cancers. Cases and controls were matched on age within five years and on year of sample collection. Five blinded duplicates per group were added as quality controls, so that 60 or so samples were obtained: roughly 50 participants and some 10 replicates. In the parent cohort, fewer than 13,000 women aged 18 or older were enrolled in Guanacaste, Costa Rica, during about 1993 to 1994 and were followed for 6 to 7 years. Cases had a median age of approximately 35 years and controls had a median age of around 41, with no significant differences in baseline characteristics. HLA typing was available for only a few women, so HLA type could not be excluded as a confounder. For cases, a median interval of approximately 140 days, with an interquartile range of about 85 to 200 days, was observed between lesion detection and blood sampling. This exploratory proof-of-principle case-control study, nested within the Guanacaste HPV Natural History Study in Costa Rica, compared TCR repertoires among women with different cervical HPV16 outcomes. Blood from cases was collected at the visit at which the lesion was first identified, whereas blood from controls was collected once infection was no longer detected. Controls were approximately 25 women whose single incident HPV16 infection cleared within 12 months without precancer or cancer developing. What the authors observed across the whole study: Lower TRBV6-7 relative abundance was observed in cases than in controls (approximately 0.1% versus 0.16%; Bonferroni P = 0.0008). Random forest classifiers combining richness and V gene abundances distinguished cases from controls with an estimated AUC of roughly 0.81. Because the number of T cells per sample was unknown, the richness differences could reflect varying T-cell content rather than repertoire biology. Because of the cross-sectional design, the study could not determine whether the associations came before infection or resulted from infection, and neither effector/memory subsets nor HPV-specific T cells were isolated. Across sequencing depths, CIN3+ cases showed significantly higher TCR repertoire richness than controls, but evenness did not differ between the groups.

Inclusive of the bounding cysteine and phenylalanine, the CDR3 is 16 residues long. The DNA shown is the part of the CDR3 that was read: 39 bases, in frame from base 1. V is cut back by 3 bases and J by 4 bases, with 9 bases in the junction unmatched. Sequences KGHSH (CDR1) and LQKENI (CDR2) are obtained from the germline V gene. Points on this clone: What this receptor recognizes is not known. From the germline J gene comes the end of the CDR3, since the read stops 3 residues before it.

Every participant had a single incident cervical HPV16 infection, and prevalent HPV16 infections were excluded. Cervical HPV DNA was detected by MY09/MY11 PCR and genotyped by dot-blot hybridization. Roughly 14 mL of heparinized blood was centrifuged, after which the buffy coat was aliquoted, frozen at -30 degrees C, and then stored at -80 degrees C. QIAGEN kits were used to extract genomic DNA from the buffy coat specimens. Using the immunoSEQ assay, multiplex PCR amplified TCR beta CDR3 regions from an average of approximately 1,200 ng of genomic DNA per sample. To correct primer bias, the assay used a complete synthetic TCR repertoire to set an amplification baseline. The amplicons were sequenced on the Illumina platform. The paper's processing steps were these. Sequences were error-corrected by clustering with frequency ratios and a modified nearest-neighbor algorithm and were then analyzed in the immunoSEQ Analyzer with IMGT gene definitions. At each rarefaction depth, TCR richness and evenness were averaged over 20 rarefaction repeats, and samples with fewer sequences than the depth were excluded. Wilcoxon rank sum tests with FDR correction were used to compare relative abundances of V, D and J genes between the groups. Blinded duplicates gave an intraclass correlation of 95% to 97% for TCR richness and an average of roughly 76% across 66 gene segments. TCRdb holds this immuneACCESS table with in-frame rearrangements only. Some clones are missing; in checked studies, unresolved V genes explain under half, and the rest has no known cause. V, J and clone size reflect that table, while D and trimming were determined from the DNA. For this sample, the table gives about 30,000 clones. Together, the top ten hold around 4% of the sample.

This sequence uses TRBV18 and TRBJ1-5, with TRBD1 identical over 7 junction bases. The sequence came from a woman aged 18 to 75 with a cervical HPV16 infection that either progressed to CIN3+ or cleared (not recorded which). The material sequenced was blood buffy coat. The CDR3 in this case is CASSPPGTANNQPQHF. Incomplete CDR3 DNA: TGTGCCAGCTCACCCCCCGGGACAGCAAATAATCAGCCC.